A selection of T cell receptor beta chains follows, all from one sample in a study of blood T cells in healthy people across ages. TCRdb fed the 5' RACE reads into MiXCR, producing one record per CDR3 protein. The sample has roughly 700,000 distinct CDR3 sequences; roughly 50% are singletons. Sequenced material: blood. The receptors were sampled from an older woman in good health. The CDR3 runs from the conserved cysteine through the conserved F or W. A D gene is named only where the DNA matches it firmly. The listing skips clone size in some rows; elsewhere it reads once, few, many or a size class.

J gene | clone size | V gene | D gene | CDR3 protein | CDR3 DNA
TRBJ2-7 | . | TRBV7-2 | . | CASSFWGSSYERYF | TGTGCCAGCAGCTTTTGGGGGAGCTCCTACGAGCGGTACTTC
TRBJ1-1 | . | TRBV3-1 | . | CASSQRGEAFF | TGTGCCAGCAGCCAAAGGGGTGAAGCTTTCTTT
TRBJ1-2 | . | TRBV2 | . | CASSEGQRGVGGYTF | TGTGCCAGCAGTGAAGGGCAACGGGGGGTTGGTGGCTACACCTTC
TRBJ2-4 | few | TRBV12-3/TRBV12-4 | . | CASSYEGAKNIQYF | TGTGCCAGCAGTTACGAAGGGGCCAAAAACATTCAGTACTTC
TRBJ2-5 | few | TRBV7-9 | TRBD2 | CASSSFLAGAIYEQYF | TGTGCCAGCAGCTCCTTCCTAGCGGGAGCAATATATGAGCAGTACTTC
TRBJ2-3 | once | TRBV5-1 | . | CASSAGVTDTLYF | TGCGCCAGCAGCGCAGGGGTCACAGATACGCTGTATTTT
TRBJ2-5 | . | TRBV4-3 | . | CASSQTRWLALGETQYF | TGCGCCAGCAGCCAAACTAGGTGGCTAGCGCTGGGAGAGACCCAGTACTTC
TRBJ1-1 | few | TRBV3-1 | . | CASSPTNQNTEAFF | TGTGCCAGCAGCCCCACTAACCAGAACACTGAAGCTTTCTTT
TRBJ2-7 | many | TRBV7-2 | TRBD1 | CASSPRPGGYEQYF | TGTGCCAGCAGCCCGCGACCAGGGGGCTACGAGCAGTACTTC
TRBJ1-5 | . | TRBV21-1 | . | CASNRQPNQPQHF | TGTGCCAGCAATAGACAGCCGAATCAGCCCCAGCATTTT
TRBJ2-7 | . | TRBV20-1 | . | CSARDLVGSYEQYF | TGCAGTGCTAGAGATCTAGTCGGAAGCTACGAGCAGTACTTC
TRBJ2-1 | . | TRBV7-2 | . | CASHGLLSYNEQFF | TGTGCCAGTCACGGACTCCTCTCCTACAATGAGCAGTTCTTC